This T cell receptor beta chain derives from a study of T cells in Graves' hyperthyroidism and ophthalmopathy. The investigators amplified TCR beta CDR3 regions from RNA transcripts. Carried out on the TCR CDR3, a first-round RT-PCR used the HTBI primer set. Using its own MiXCR run on the multiplex PCR reads, TCRdb lists one record per CDR3 protein. The sample includes 450,000 to 500,000 distinct CDR3 sequences, approximately 22% of them seen just once. Germline-derived CDR1 and CDR2 are DFQATT and SNEGSKA (reference sequence). The CDR3 is 15 residues long. J lost 7 bases, V lost 1 base, and 10 bases had no gene match. The sample holds a few counts of this clonotype. Reasons for excluding patients were uncontrolled infection, other autoimmune disease, pregnancy or lactation.

The rearrangement links TRBV20-1 to TRBJ2-1; TRBD2 agrees at 7 bases. The sequence derives from a woman between 70 and 85 years old with Graves' ophthalmopathy. Sequenced input: blood. CDR3 DNA: TGCAGTGCTAGAGTCCCGGGTTGGGGAGGGAATGAGCAGTTCTTC. Translated, it gives CSARVPGWGGNEQFF.